These 12 T cell receptor beta chains originate from one sample sequenced in a study of regulatory T cells in long-lasting Graves disease. The time point here: persistent/refractory GD, antithyroid drugs over 5 years with positive TRAb. The authors made the TCR library using RNA they extracted from PBMCs. The TCR beta library used iRepertoire HTBI primers with Arm-PCR amplification of CDR3. TCRdb re-analysed the multiplex PCR reads in MiXCR, keeping a single row per CDR3 protein. This sample carries 300,000 to 500,000 distinct CDR3 sequences, less than 25% of them seen once, and the ten largest clones take 20% to 25%. The specimen comprised peripheral blood mononuclear cells (PBMCs), sampled when the disease was refractory, from a patient treated with antithyroid drugs. The receptors shown here come from a female donor with Graves disease.

This clonotype has ten or more counts. The chain is built from TRBV27 and TRBJ1-1; D is undetermined. The V gene lost 4 bases and the J gene lost 1 base, with 4 bases spanning the gap. The CDR3 has 12 residues. Germline-derived CDR1 and CDR2 are MNHEY and SMNVEV (reference sequence). CDR3 amino acids: CASSSPNTEAFF. CDR3 nucleotides: TGTGCCAGCAGTTCCCCGAACACTGAAGCTTTCTTT.

V gene TRBV5-1 combines with J gene TRBJ2-7; 7 bases line up with TRBD1. The V gene's germline CDR1 is SGHRS and CDR2 YFSETQ. The junction had 9 bases not matched to a gene; V was cut back by 4 bases and J by 2 bases. The CDR3 consists of 15 residues. CDR3 in DNA: TGCGCCAGCAGCGCGGACGGACAGGCCACCTACGAGCAGTACTTC. Its translation is CASSADGQATYEQYF.

This clonotype was detected ten times or more. The chain couples TRBV2 to TRBJ1-6; the D is unclear. Looked up from germline, CDR1 is SNHLY and CDR2 is FYNNEI. This CDR3 spans 12 amino acids. V was pared by 7 bases and J by 8 bases, with 9 bases between. CDR3 nucleotides: TGTGCCAGCACCTCCGAGGATTCACCCCTCCACTTT. Its protein is CASTSEDSPLHF.

The gene calls are TRBV12-3 or TRBV12-4 and TRBJ2-7; D might be TRBD2 (6 bases). The CDR3 extends over 12 amino acids. The V end lost 7 bases, the J end lost 3 bases, and 10 bases lay between the germline ends. CDR3 nucleotides: TGTGCCAGCACTGTGCGGGGCTACGAGCAGTACTTC. This gives the protein CASTVRGYEQYF.

This clonotype was found many times. V usage is TRBV5-1 and J usage is TRBJ2-7; no clear D gene. The V gene lost 1 base and the J gene lost 2 bases, with 13 bases spanning the gap. Germline-derived CDR1 and CDR2 are SGHRS and YFSETQ. The CDR3 is 15 residues long. CDR3 nucleotide sequence: TGCGCCAGCAGCTTGTCCGGTCATCGGGCCTACGAGCAGTACTTC. This gives the protein CASSLSGHRAYEQYF.

V is TRBV20-1 and J is TRBJ2-7, with TRBD2 matching 9 bases. Germline-derived CDR1 and CDR2 are DFQATT and SNEGSKA (reference sequence). The V and J ends lost 6 bases and 6 bases, in that order; junction bases with no gene match: 9. This CDR3 comprises 13 residues. The CDR3 protein is CSALGTSNVEQYF. Here the CDR3 DNA reads TGCAGTGCCCTCGGGACTAGCAACGTCGAGCAGTACTTC.

The V gene is TRBV11-2, the J gene TRBJ2-7; D may be TRBD1 or TRBD2 (5 bases each). V was cut by 3 bases and J by 3 bases, with 12 bases left in between. Germline V CDR1 and CDR2: SGHAT, FQNNGV. The CDR3 contains 14 residues. CDR3 DNA: TGTGCCAGCAGCTTTTGGGGGAGCCACTACGAGCAGTACTTC. Protein product: CASSFWGSHYEQYF.

CDR3 region: CASTGTGGKEQYF. The CDR3 coding sequence is TGCGCCAGTACCGGGACAGGGGGTAAGGAGCAGTACTTC. The V call is TRBV5-1, the J call TRBJ2-7; TRBD1 matches 11 bases. Germline V lookup: CDR1 SGHRS, CDR2 YFSETQ. CDR3 length equals 13 residues. After removal of 8 bases from V and 7 bases from J, the junction contained 8 bases not matched to a gene.

The V call is TRBV10-3, the J call TRBJ1-6, with D unresolved. Germline CDR1 reads ENHRY; CDR2 reads SYGVKD. V shed 5 bases and J shed 4 bases, with 15 bases lying between them. The CDR3 spans 16 residues. CDR3 nucleotide sequence: TGTGCCATCAGTCCGTTCGGGTCTCTATATAATTCACCCCTCCACTTT. Residues: CAISPFGSLYNSPLHF.

This clonotype has only a few counts. The chain links TRBV29-1 to TRBJ2-6; D not resolved. Trimming shortened V by 3 bases and J by 0 bases, and 6 bases separated the two germline ends. The CDR3 length is 14 residues. Germline CDR1 and CDR2: SQVTM and ANQGSEA. The CDR3 DNA sequence: TGCAGCGTTGATGGGCCCTCTGGGGCCAACGTCCTGACTTTC. Its protein product is CSVDGPSGANVLTF.

This clonotype was detected a few times. The chain employs TRBV7-2 and TRBJ1-6; D unresolved. V gave up 5 bases and J gave up 7 bases, with 9 bases separating them. Germline CDR1 SGHTA, CDR2 FQGNSA. The CDR3 is 13 residues long. The CDR3 DNA reads as TGTGCCAGCAGCGAGCCTGGGAATTCACCCCTCCACTTT. It specifies CASSEPGNSPLHF. The full variable domain, completed using reference TRBV7-2 and TRBJ1-6, is GAGVSQSPSNKVTEKGKDVELRCDPISGHTALYWYRQSLGQGLEFLIYFQGNSAPDKSGLPSDRFSAERTGGSVSTLTIQRTQQEDSAVYLCASSEPGNSPLHFGNGTRLTVT.

This clonotype has just a few counts. This chain joins TRBV9 and TRBJ1-4, with D maybe TRBD1 (6 bases). Germline V gene lookup returns CDR1 SGDLS and CDR2 YYNGEE. The CDR3 has 15 residues. V lost 3 bases and J 2 bases, leaving 11 bases between the germline ends. Here the CDR3 reads CASSAGGPTNEKLFF. DNA for the CDR3: TGTGCCAGCAGCGCTGGGGGGCCTACTAATGAAAAACTGTTTTTT. Together with reference TRBV9 and TRBJ1-4, the CDR3 gives the full variable domain: DSGVTQTPKHLITATGQRVTLRCSPRSGDLSVYWYQQSLDQGLQFLIQYYNGEERAKGNILERFSAQQFPDLHSELNLSSLELGDSALYFCASSAGGPTNEKLFFGSGTQLSVL.